The 12 T cell receptor beta chains in this list originate from one sample, sequenced in a study of cytomegalovirus exposure and HLA in healthy donors. PCR amplification relied on 60 Vbeta primers (plus 13 Jbeta primers). Profiled with immunoSEQ multiplex PCR; TCRdb holds only in-frame clones, not every one. The table lists 90,000 to 110,000 clones, around 63% of them singletons. The sample comprised PBMCs. These receptors came from a man aged 25 to 40 in good health and CMV-seronegative.

The J gene is TRBJ2-1, the V gene TRBV9; 9 positions agree with TRBD1. V was pared by 3 bases and J by 1 base, with 8 bases of the junction left unmatched. The CDR3 runs to 17 residues. Germline-derived CDR1 and CDR2 are SGDLS and YYNGEE. CDR3 nucleotides: TGTGCCAGCAGCGGAGTACAGGGGGCTGGGTCCTACAATGAGCAGTTCTTC. It encodes CASSGVQGAGSYNEQFF.

As for this clone: Germline is not matched at one junction end, which may reflect a read error. V gene TRBV7-9 combines with J gene TRBJ2-7; the D is unclear. From germline, CDR1 is SEHNR and CDR2 FQNEAQ (reference sequence). The CDR3 length is 12 residues. The CDR3 DNA is TGTTCCAGCAGCACCACAGCTAACGAGCAGTACTTC. This sequence encodes CSSSTTANEQYF.

This clone showed up just once. The chain links TRBV6-4 to TRBJ2-1; possibly TRBD2 for D (6 bases). V dropped 6 bases and J dropped 10 bases, with 16 bases sitting between them. Germline-derived CDR1 and CDR2 are MRHNA and SNTAGT. The CDR3 length is 13 residues. The CDR3 region is CASSGQAGSEQFF. CDR3 coding DNA: TGTGCCAGCAGCGGCCAAGCGGGCAGCGAGCAGTTCTTC.

The rearrangement joins TRBV6-1 to TRBJ1-2, with 9 positions matching TRBD1. Trimming took 11 bases from V and 2 from J; bases not matched to a gene: 12. The CDR3 is made up of 15 amino acids. Germline loops: CDR1 MNHNS, CDR2 SASEGT. The CDR3 here is CAGSEPGQGNYGYTF. CDR3 DNA sequence: TGTGCCGGGTCAGAGCCGGGACAGGGCAACTATGGCTACACCTTC.

The genes are TRBV2 and TRBJ1-4; 8 nucleotides align to TRBD1. The CDR3 has 13 residues. V lost 4 bases, J lost 8 bases, and 3 bases stayed unmatched. Germline V gene data show CDR1 as SNHLY and CDR2 as FYNNEI. The CDR3 DNA is TGTGCCAGCAGTGGGACAGGGCGGGAAAAACTGTTTTTT. It yields the protein CASSGTGREKLFF.

The chain links TRBV4-3 to TRBJ2-3; D possibly corresponds to TRBD2 (5 bases). In germline, CDR1 is LGHNA, CDR2 YSLEER. The CDR3 is 16 residues long. The ends were cut back, 0 bases at V and 0 bases at J, with 10 bases in the middle. CDR3 DNA: TGCGCCAGCAGCCAAGAGCAGCGGTTAAGCACAGATACGCAGTATTTT. It specifies CASSQEQRLSTDTQYF.

V gene TRBV4-1 combines with J gene TRBJ1-1; D is unclear. This CDR3 comprises 12 residues. The germline gives CDR1 MGHRA, CDR2 YSYEKL. Trimming stripped 3 bases from V and 3 bases from J, with 5 bases between. The CDR3 protein is CASSHGDTEAFF. DNA for the CDR3: TGCGCCAGCAGCCACGGGGACACTGAAGCTTTCTTT.

The rearrangement uses TRBV7-8 and TRBJ1-1, with D possibly matching TRBD1 (6 bases). The CDR3 sequence is 12 residues long. The germline V gene has CDR1 SGHVS and CDR2 FQNEAQ. V was cut by 0 bases and J by 8 bases, with 7 bases left in between. The CDR3 DNA reads as TGTGCCAGCAGCTTAGCGGGGGCAGAAGCTTTCTTT. Translating it yields CASSLAGAEAFF.

The DNA of the CDR3 is TGTGCCAGCAGCTTAGGGCTAGCGAGCTACAATGAGCAGTTCTTC. This encodes CASSLGLASYNEQFF. The chain joins TRBV7-2 to TRBJ2-1; TRBD2 might be the D (6 bases). The V end lost 1 base, the J end lost 3 bases, and 10 bases lay between the germline ends. The length of the CDR3 is 15 residues. Germline values: CDR1 SGHTA, CDR2 FQGNSA.

The chain couples TRBV11-1 to TRBJ2-1; no clear D. Germline loops: CDR1 SGHAT, CDR2 FQDESV (reference sequence). There are 15 residues in the CDR3. The V end was cut by 6 bases, the J end by 6 bases, with 18 bases between. The CDR3 bases are TGTGCCAGCAGTCGAATGGCCCCCCCTAGCAATGAGCAGTTCTTC. Translation: CASSRMAPPSNEQFF.

V gene TRBV5-4 combines with J gene TRBJ2-4, with a tentative D call TRBD1 (6 bases). V lost 4 bases and J lost 8, with 19 bases in between. The germline V gene has CDR1 SGHNT and CDR2 YYREEE (reference sequence). CDR3 length equals 15 residues. CDR3 residues: CASSSFDRLADIQYF. The CDR3 nucleotides are TGTGCCAGCAGCAGTTTCGACAGGCTGGCGGACATTCAGTACTTC.

The V and J genes are TRBV2 and TRBJ2-1, with 8 bases lining up with TRBD2. This CDR3 is built from 15 residues. J was trimmed by 7 bases and V by 3 bases; bases with no gene match: 8. In germline, CDR1 is SNHLY, CDR2 FYNNEI. The CDR3 sequence is CASSDTGGPSNEQFF. Written as DNA, the CDR3 is TGTGCCAGCAGTGACACGGGAGGGCCAAGTAATGAGCAGTTCTTC.